The 21 T cell receptor beta chains below come from one sample, sequenced in a study of cytomegalovirus exposure and HLA in healthy donors. PCR was performed using 60 Vbeta and 13 Jbeta primers. The data were produced by immunoSEQ multiplex PCR, yet TCRdb's version contains in-frame clones alone and is incomplete. The sample holds around 130,000 clones, around 85% seen once. Sequences were obtained from PBMCs. Every receptor here comes from a woman aged 25 to 45 in good health and CMV-seropositive.

The chain has TRBV19 and TRBJ2-7; maybe TRBD1 (6 bases). This CDR3 spans 14 amino acids. Trimming cost V 6 bases and J 3 bases, with 15 bases left between them. CDR1 LNHDA and CDR2 SQIVND come from the germline V gene (reference sequence). CDR3 amino acids: CASSPTGTLYEQYF. The CDR3 nucleotides read TGTGCCAGTAGCCCTACCGGGACACTCTACGAGCAGTACTTC.

J is TRBJ2-7 and V is TRBV10-1, with D maybe TRBD2 (5 bases). Germline-derived CDR1 and CDR2 are WNHNN and SYGVQD (reference sequence). The CDR3 sequence is 15 residues long. With 0 bases removed from V and 3 bases from J, the gap between germline ends came to 12 bases. CDR3 sequence (DNA): TGCGCCAGCAGTGAGTCTAGCGCAAGACTCTACGAGCAGTACTTC. Translating gives CASSESSARLYEQYF.

This rearrangement joins TRBV4-1 to TRBJ1-2; 7 bases match TRBD1. This CDR3 spans 18 amino acids. Germline CDR1 is MGHRA and CDR2 is YSYEKL. V lost 4 bases to trimming and J lost 7 bases; unmatched junction nucleotides: 21. The CDR3 region has the DNA TGCGCCAGCAGCCCCTCCCCTCTCGCGCAGGGGGAGCCGAGTGGCTACACCTTC. It yields the protein CASSPSPLAQGEPSGYTF.

The rearrangement joins TRBV6-5 to TRBJ1-6; 10 bases fit TRBD1. The germline gives CDR1 MNHEY, CDR2 SVGAGI. The CDR3 consists of 15 residues. J lost 9 bases, V lost 2 bases, and 4 bases had no gene match. CDR3 protein: CASSYGQGVGSPLHF. CDR3 nucleotides: TGTGCCAGCAGTTACGGACAGGGGGTTGGTTCACCCCTCCACTTT.

CDR3 region: CASTHGQRAYGYTF. The CDR3 DNA follows: TGTGCCAGCACCCATGGACAGAGGGCCTATGGCTACACCTTC. The chain links TRBV28 to TRBJ1-2, with TRBD1 as a possible D gene (6 bases). Trimming took off 7 bases at V and 4 bases at J, with 16 bases between the two ends. Germline CDR1 is MDHEN and CDR2 is SYDVKM. CDR3 length: 14 amino acids.

V and J are TRBV19 and TRBJ2-7; perhaps TRBD1 as D (6 bases). The CDR3 consists of 14 residues. V was shortened by 10 bases and J by 4 bases, with 20 bases between the two germline ends. The germline gives CDR1 LNHDA, CDR2 SQIVND (reference sequence). The DNA of the CDR3 is TGTGCCACCGGGACCGGGACACGGACATACGAGCAGTACTTC. Its translation: CATGTGTRTYEQYF.

The chain employs TRBV5-1 and TRBJ1-2; TRBD1 might be the D (6 bases). The CDR3 sequence is 14 residues long. V was clipped by 2 bases and J by 5 bases, with 13 bases between them. Per germline, CDR1 SGHRS and CDR2 YFSETQ. For the CDR3, the DNA is TGCGCCAGCAGCTTTGGGTTAACAGGGTATGGCTACACCTTC. It yields the protein CASSFGLTGYGYTF.

The rearrangement links TRBV7-9 to TRBJ1-1, with D perhaps TRBD1 (6 bases). The CDR3 has 13 residues. CDR1 is SEHNR, CDR2 FQNEAQ, per germline (reference sequence). V dropped 5 bases and J dropped 5 bases, with 12 bases sitting between them. CDR3 protein: CASSTQGQTEAFF. The CDR3 bases are TGTGCCAGCAGCACACAGGGACAAACTGAAGCTTTCTTT. The variable domain in full, completed from reference TRBV7-9 and TRBJ1-1, reads DTGVSQNPRHKITKRGQNVTFRCDPISEHNRLYWYRQTLGQGPEFLTYFQNEAQLEKSRLLSDRFSAERPKGSFSTLEIQRTEQGDSAMYLCASSTQGQTEAFFGQGTRLTVV.

V and J are TRBV2 and TRBJ2-5, with TRBD2 matching over 9 bases. Germline assignment: CDR1 SNHLY and CDR2 FYNNEI. The junction had 1 base not matched to a gene; V was cut back by 4 bases and J by 1 base. The CDR3 spans 14 residues. Here the CDR3 reads CASSGLAAQETQYF. The CDR3 nucleotides read TGTGCCAGCAGTGGACTAGCGGCCCAAGAGACCCAGTACTTC.

The chain couples TRBV5-1 to TRBJ1-1; 9 nucleotides agree with TRBD1. This CDR3 spans 15 amino acids. V gave up 4 bases and J gave up 5 bases; unmatched junction bases: 9. The germline CDR1 and CDR2 sequences are SGHRS and YFSETQ. The CDR3 DNA sequence: TGCGCCAGCAGCGGGAACAGGGGGCTGGGTACTGAAGCTTTCTTT. It translates to CASSGNRGLGTEAFF.

The rearrangement joins TRBV5-6 to TRBJ2-7; perhaps TRBD1 as D (5 bases). CDR3 length: 15 amino acids. Trimming removed 2 bases from V and 5 bases from J, with 17 bases in between. Germline CDR1 is SGHDT and CDR2 is YYEEEE. The CDR3 is CASSLLSRAVHEQYF. The CDR3 DNA follows: TGTGCCAGCAGCTTATTAAGCAGGGCCGTCCACGAGCAGTACTTC.

V is TRBV30 and J is TRBJ1-2; D call uncertain. CDR3 length: 11 residues. V was pared by 5 bases and J by 7 bases, with 11 bases between. From germline, CDR1 is GTSNPN and CDR2 SVGIG (reference sequence). CDR3 nucleotide sequence: TGTGCCTGGGAGCCCCTCCGTGGCTACACCTTC. Translated, it gives CAWEPLRGYTF.

This clone was observed once. This CDR3 reads CASSPSGLGGETQYF. The CDR3 DNA sequence: TGTGCCAGCAGCCCAAGTGGACTTGGGGGGGAGACCCAGTACTTC. The chain combines TRBV9 with TRBJ2-5; weak D call: TRBD2 (6 bases). The CDR3 spans 15 residues. CDR1 and CDR2 from the germline V gene are SGDLS and YYNGEE. Deletions cut 4 bases from V and 5 bases from J, with 18 bases between.

The rearrangement uses TRBV19 and TRBJ2-7; perhaps TRBD1 as D (6 bases). The V end lost 2 bases, the J end lost 0 bases, and 8 bases lay between the germline ends. Germline CDR1 LNHDA, CDR2 SQIVND (reference sequence). This CDR3 region has 14 residues. CDR3 DNA: TGTGCCAGTAGTATATCGACAGGCTCCTACGAGCAGTACTTC. It encodes CASSISTGSYEQYF.

This chain uses TRBV21-1 with TRBJ2-2; TRBD2 was called by the table and not checked on the DNA. TRBV21-1 is a pseudogene segment. CDR3 length: 13 residues. CDR3 region: CASSKELQVELFF. The DNA of the CDR3 is TGTGCCAGCAGCAAAGAACTCCAAGTGGAGCTGTTTTTT.

This chain connects TRBV5-6 to TRBJ2-7, with D perhaps matching TRBD1 (7 bases). V lost 1 base, J lost 3 bases, and 17 bases lay in between. Germline CDR1 and CDR2: SGHDT and YYEEEE. The CDR3 is made up of 16 amino acids. The CDR3 nucleotides read TGTGCCAGCAGCTTGTACGGGAGACAGGGCGGCTACGAGCAGTACTTC. Translated: CASSLYGRQGGYEQYF.

About this clone: Other DNA sequences from this sample encode an identical CDR3 as well. The gene calls are TRBV7-9 and TRBJ1-1, with a possible D match to TRBD1 (6 bases). The V end was cut by 1 base, the J end by 0 bases, with 12 bases between. This CDR3 contains 16 residues. Germline V gene lookup returns CDR1 SEHNR and CDR2 FQNEAQ (reference sequence). Written as DNA, the CDR3 is TGTGCCAGCAGCTTAGGGACAGCTAATATGAACACTGAAGCTTTCTTT. It encodes CASSLGTANMNTEAFF. Complete variable domain (other parts from reference TRBV7-9 and TRBJ1-1): DTGVSQNPRHKITKRGQNVTFRCDPISEHNRLYWYRQTLGQGPEFLTYFQNEAQLEKSRLLSDRFSAERPKGSFSTLEIQRTEQGDSAMYLCASSLGTANMNTEAFFGQGTRLTVV.

The gene calls are TRBV19 and TRBJ1-2, with a tentative D call TRBD1 (6 bases). Trimming removed 7 bases from V and 7 bases from J, with 19 bases in between. This CDR3 has 14 amino acids. Germline V gives CDR1 LNHDA, CDR2 SQIVND (reference sequence). CDR3 protein: CASTSSMRGSGYTF. CDR3 nucleotides: TGTGCCAGTACTTCAAGTATGAGGGGGTCTGGCTACACCTTC.

The V and J genes are TRBV9 and TRBJ2-1; 10 bases align to TRBD2. CDR3 size: 16 residues. Losses at the gene ends were 0 bases for V and 6 bases for J; bases not matched to a gene: 6. CDR1 is SGDLS and CDR2 is YYNGEE in the germline V gene. CDR3 coding DNA: TGTGCCAGCAGCGTAGAGTGGACTAGCGGAGCCAATGAGCAGTTCTTC. Encoded protein: CASSVEWTSGANEQFF. Filled out from reference TRBV9 and TRBJ2-1, the complete variable domain reads DSGVTQTPKHLITATGQRVTLRCSPRSGDLSVYWYQQSLDQGLQFLIQYYNGEERAKGNILERFSAQQFPDLHSELNLSSLELGDSALYFCASSVEWTSGANEQFFGPGTRLTVL.

This clone was picked up a small number of times. CDR3 in amino acids: CASSHDREKAFF. Here the CDR3 DNA reads TGTGCCAGCAGTCACGACAGGGAAAAAGCTTTCTTT. V gene TRBV28 combines with J gene TRBJ1-1; TRBD1 aligns across 7 bases. With 5 bases clipped from V and 9 bases from J, the junction kept 6 bases outside the gene matches. CDR1 is MDHEN and CDR2 is SYDVKM in the germline V gene. The CDR3 is made up of 12 amino acids.

The V call is TRBV6-5, the J call TRBJ1-6; D may be TRBD1 (5 bases). V was cut by 0 bases and J by 8 bases, with 11 bases left in between. The CDR3 has 15 amino acids. Germline CDR1 is MNHEY and CDR2 is SVGAGI. As DNA, the CDR3 is TGTGCCAGCAGTTACTCGGGGACTGGGGATTCACCCCTCCACTTT. Protein: CASSYSGTGDSPLHF.